This entry concerns a single T cell receptor beta chain. A read error is possible here, since a much larger clone lies one base away. Libraries for naive CD8 T cells, which were made from roughly 18,000 to 920,000 sorted cells, drew on 10%, 30% or 50% of the RNA. The CDR3 is 14 residues long. Germline V gene data show CDR1 as DFQATT and CDR2 as SNEGSKA (reference sequence). Using its own MiXCR run on the PCR reads, TCRdb lists one record per CDR3 protein. Of 88,000 or so distinct CDR3 sequences in the sample, roughly a fifth were seen once. These data originate in a study of molecular identifiers for immune sequencing clone quantification.

The chain recombines TRBV20-1 with TRBJ1-1; D unclear. The clonotype originates from a human donor in good health. Some libraries in this study had Jurkat cell RNA spiked in. Sequencing was performed on naive CD8+ T cells from blood, with Jurkat cell RNA spiked in. The subset denotes: FACS-sorted CD8+CD4-CCR7+CD45RA+ naive T cells. CDR3 in amino acids: CSAIPTGMNAEAFF. The CDR3 DNA sequence: TGCAGTGCAATCCCGACTGGCATGAACGCTGAAGCTTTCTTT.